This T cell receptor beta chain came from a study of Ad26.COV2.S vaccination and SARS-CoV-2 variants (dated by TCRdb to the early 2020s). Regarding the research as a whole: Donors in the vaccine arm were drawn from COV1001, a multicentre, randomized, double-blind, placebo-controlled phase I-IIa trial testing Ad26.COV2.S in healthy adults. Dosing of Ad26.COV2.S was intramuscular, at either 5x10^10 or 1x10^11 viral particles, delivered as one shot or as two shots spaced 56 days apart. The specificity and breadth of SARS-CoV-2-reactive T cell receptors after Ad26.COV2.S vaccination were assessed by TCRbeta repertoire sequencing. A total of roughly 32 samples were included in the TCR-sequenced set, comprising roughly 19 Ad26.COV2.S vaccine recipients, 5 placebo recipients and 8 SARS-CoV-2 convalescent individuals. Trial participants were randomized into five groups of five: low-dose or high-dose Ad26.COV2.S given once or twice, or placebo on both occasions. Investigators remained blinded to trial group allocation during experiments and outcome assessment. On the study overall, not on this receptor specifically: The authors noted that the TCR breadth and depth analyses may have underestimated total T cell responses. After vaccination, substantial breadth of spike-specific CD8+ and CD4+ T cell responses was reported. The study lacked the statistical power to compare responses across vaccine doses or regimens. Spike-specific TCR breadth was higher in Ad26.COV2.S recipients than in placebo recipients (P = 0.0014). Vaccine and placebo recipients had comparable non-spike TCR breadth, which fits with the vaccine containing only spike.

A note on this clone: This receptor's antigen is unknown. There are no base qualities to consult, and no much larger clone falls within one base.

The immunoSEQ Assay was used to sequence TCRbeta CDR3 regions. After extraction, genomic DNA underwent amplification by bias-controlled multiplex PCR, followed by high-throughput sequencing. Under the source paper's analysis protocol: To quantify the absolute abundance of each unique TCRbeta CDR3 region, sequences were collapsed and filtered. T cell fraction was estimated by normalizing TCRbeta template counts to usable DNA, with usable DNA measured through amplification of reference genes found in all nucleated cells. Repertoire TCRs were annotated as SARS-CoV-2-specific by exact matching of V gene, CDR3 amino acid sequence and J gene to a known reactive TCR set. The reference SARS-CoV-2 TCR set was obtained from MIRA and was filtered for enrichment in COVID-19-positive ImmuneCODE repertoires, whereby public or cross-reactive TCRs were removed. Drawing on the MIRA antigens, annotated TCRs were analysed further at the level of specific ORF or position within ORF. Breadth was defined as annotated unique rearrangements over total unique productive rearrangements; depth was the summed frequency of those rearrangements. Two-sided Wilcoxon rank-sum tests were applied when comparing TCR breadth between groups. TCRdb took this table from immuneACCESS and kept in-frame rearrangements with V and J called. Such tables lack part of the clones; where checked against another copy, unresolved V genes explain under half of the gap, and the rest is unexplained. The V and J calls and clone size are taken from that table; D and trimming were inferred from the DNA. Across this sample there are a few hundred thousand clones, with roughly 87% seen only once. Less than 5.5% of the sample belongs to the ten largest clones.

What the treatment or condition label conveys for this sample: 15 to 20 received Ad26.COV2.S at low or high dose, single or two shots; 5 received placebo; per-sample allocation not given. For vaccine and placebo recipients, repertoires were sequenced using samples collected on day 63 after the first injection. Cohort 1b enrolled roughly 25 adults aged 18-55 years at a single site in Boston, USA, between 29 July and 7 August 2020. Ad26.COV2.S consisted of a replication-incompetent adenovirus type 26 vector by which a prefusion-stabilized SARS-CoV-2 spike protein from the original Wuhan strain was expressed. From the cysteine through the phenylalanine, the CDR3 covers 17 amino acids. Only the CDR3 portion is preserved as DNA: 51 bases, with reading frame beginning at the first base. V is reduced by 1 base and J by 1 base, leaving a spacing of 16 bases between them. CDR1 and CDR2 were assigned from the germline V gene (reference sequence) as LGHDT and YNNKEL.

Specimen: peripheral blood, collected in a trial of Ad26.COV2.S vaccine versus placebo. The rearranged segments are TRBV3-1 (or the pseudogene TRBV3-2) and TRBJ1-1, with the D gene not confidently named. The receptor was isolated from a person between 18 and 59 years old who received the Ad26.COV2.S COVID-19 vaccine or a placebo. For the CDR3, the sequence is CASSQVNRGVGNTEAFF. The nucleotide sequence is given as TGTGCCAGCAGCCAAGTGAACCGTGGGGTAGGGAACACTGAAGCTTTCTTT.